These T cell receptor beta chains were read from a single sample in a study of identical twins. A single record per CDR3 protein comes from TCRdb applying MiXCR to the 5' RACE reads. The table includes fewer than 550,000 distinct CDR3 sequences, 13% to 15% detected once. These same records also appear under a second study, on yellow fever vaccine responses in identical twins.

The sequencing input was CD4+ T cells sorted from blood. Source of these receptors: a woman between 18 and 29 years old in good health. CDR3s leave out the opening cysteine and the closing phenylalanine or tryptophan. The D gene is left open where the match is weak.

J	D	V	CDR3
TRBJ2-5	TRBD1	TRBV10-3	AISVGTENPETQY
TRBJ1-5	-	TRBV12-3/TRBV12-4	ASSRGGAQPQH
TRBJ2-3	TRBD2	TRBV28	ASTPSGGRVDTQY
TRBJ2-7	-	TRBV28	ASSFSTYEQY
TRBJ2-1	-	TRBV11-2	ASSPWLLYNEQF
TRBJ2-5	-	TRBV21-1	ASSKGAGTEETQY
TRBJ2-1	TRBD2	TRBV2	ASTSGRGYNEQF
TRBJ2-7	-	TRBV5-1	ASSWGGPSSYEQY
TRBJ2-3	TRBD2	TRBV7-2	ASSLVRLAESTDTQY
TRBJ2-3	TRBD2	TRBV2	ASSEGGRGTTDTQY
TRBJ2-7	TRBD2	TRBV11-2	ASSSRGASGTYEQY
TRBJ2-1	-	TRBV5-1	ASSLEWGPQF
TRBJ2-3	-	TRBV20-1	SARDGRDHTDTQY
TRBJ2-1	TRBD1	TRBV5-1	ASSLGQGPYNEQF
TRBJ1-5	-	TRBV6-1	ASSPRDYSNQPQH
TRBJ2-2	TRBD2	TRBV2	ASSVVAGHSGELF
TRBJ1-4	-	TRBV3-1	ASSQEGVFRATNEKLF
TRBJ2-5	-	TRBV12-3/TRBV12-4	ASSLWTDQETQY
TRBJ2-1	TRBD1	TRBV7-2	ASSLRTGVVGEQF
TRBJ2-1	TRBD2	TRBV3-1	ASCKERAGVTYNEQF
TRBJ2-3	-	TRBV5-1	ASSSADTQY
TRBJ2-2	-	TRBV12-3/TRBV12-4	ASSDSQIGELF
TRBJ2-6	TRBD1	TRBV9	ASSVATGNSGANVLT
TRBJ1-1	-	TRBV29-1	SVGQEGVAF
TRBJ2-1	TRBD2	TRBV7-3	ASSLRAGTSVSYNEQF
TRBJ2-2	-	TRBV5-1	ASSRPGISGELF
TRBJ2-1	TRBD2	TRBV20-1	SASRGTSGYNEQF
TRBJ2-1	-	TRBV5-1	ASSLGSGLAYNEQF
TRBJ2-1	TRBD2	TRBV2	ASNRREGRSYNEQF
TRBJ2-2	TRBD1	TRBV6-1	ASIQGGAGGELF
TRBJ2-5	-	TRBV7-9	ASSPLGGFETQY
TRBJ2-5	-	TRBV5-1	ASSLRPNLIKETQY
TRBJ2-5	-	TRBV5-1	ASRSGTIQETQY
TRBJ1-4	-	TRBV20-1	SAIRAGRDEKLF
TRBJ2-2	-	TRBV9	ASSGRGPGGTGELF
TRBJ1-2	-	TRBV7-9	ASSQDRNYGYT
TRBJ2-3	-	TRBV4-1	ASSQASVGHDSRTQY
TRBJ2-1	TRBD2	TRBV20-1	SATSGRAPSEQF
TRBJ2-3	-	TRBV5-1	ASSDHGADTQY
TRBJ2-1	TRBD2	TRBV20-1	SASWREGNNEQF
TRBJ2-3	TRBD2	TRBV2	ASSDGGLAGTTDTQY
TRBJ1-1	-	TRBV18	ASSPRDTSMTEAF
TRBJ1-1	-	TRBV7-8	ASSLATSSSGEAF